One T cell receptor beta chain is described in this entry. The CDR3 contains 13 residues. Germline V CDR1 and CDR2: SGHNT, YENEEA. V was shortened by 1 base and J by 5 bases, with 8 bases between the two germline ends. This sample stems from a study of T cell responses to AZD1222 COVID-19 vaccine. TCRdb's table, derived via immunoSEQ multiplex PCR, lists solely in-frame clones and lacks some. The repertoire includes roughly 96,000 clones, around nine tenths of them detected once, and roughly 12% sits in the top ten. The sample in question was peripheral blood, obtained 28 days after the second AZD1222 dose. This chain uses TRBV11-3 with TRBJ1-1; D is unclear. The source is an adult who received the AZD1222 COVID-19 vaccine. CDR3 nucleotides: TGTGCCAGCAGCTTAGGGACGGGGACTGAAGCTTTCTTT. Translating it yields CASSLGTGTEAFF.